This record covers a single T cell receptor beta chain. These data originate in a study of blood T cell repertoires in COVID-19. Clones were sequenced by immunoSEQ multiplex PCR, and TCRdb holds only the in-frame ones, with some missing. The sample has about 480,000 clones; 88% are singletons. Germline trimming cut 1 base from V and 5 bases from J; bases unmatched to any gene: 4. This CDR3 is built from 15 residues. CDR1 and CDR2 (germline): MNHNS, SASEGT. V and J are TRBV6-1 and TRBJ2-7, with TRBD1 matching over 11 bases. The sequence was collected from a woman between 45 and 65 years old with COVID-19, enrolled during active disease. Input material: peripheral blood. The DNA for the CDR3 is TGTGCCAGCAGTGAAGTTAGGACAGGGGGCAACGAGCAGTACTTC. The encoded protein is CASSEVRTGGNEQYF.